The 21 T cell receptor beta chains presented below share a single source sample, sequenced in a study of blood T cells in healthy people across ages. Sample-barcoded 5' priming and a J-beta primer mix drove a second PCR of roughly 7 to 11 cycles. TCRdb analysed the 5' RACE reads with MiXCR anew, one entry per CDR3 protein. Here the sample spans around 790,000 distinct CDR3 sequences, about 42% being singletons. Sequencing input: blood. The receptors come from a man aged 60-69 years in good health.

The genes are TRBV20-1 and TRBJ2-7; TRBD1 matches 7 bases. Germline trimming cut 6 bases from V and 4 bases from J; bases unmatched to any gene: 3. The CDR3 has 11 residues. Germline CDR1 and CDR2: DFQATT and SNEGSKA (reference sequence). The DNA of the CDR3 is TGCAGTGCAATGACAGGGTACGAGCAGTACTTC. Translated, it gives CSAMTGYEQYF.

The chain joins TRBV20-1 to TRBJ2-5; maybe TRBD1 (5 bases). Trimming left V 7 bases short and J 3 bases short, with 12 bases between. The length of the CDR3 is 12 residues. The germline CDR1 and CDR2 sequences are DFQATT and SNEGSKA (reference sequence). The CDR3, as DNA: TGCAGTGGGAGTAGGGGTAAAGAGACCCAGTACTTC. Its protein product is CSGSRGKETQYF.

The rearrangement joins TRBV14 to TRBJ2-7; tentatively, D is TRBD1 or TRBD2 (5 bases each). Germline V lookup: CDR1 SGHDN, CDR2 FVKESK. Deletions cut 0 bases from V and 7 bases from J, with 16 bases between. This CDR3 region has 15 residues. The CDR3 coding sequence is TGTGCCAGCAGCCAAGACGTCGCAGGGACGAGGGAGCAGTACTTC. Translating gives CASSQDVAGTREQYF.

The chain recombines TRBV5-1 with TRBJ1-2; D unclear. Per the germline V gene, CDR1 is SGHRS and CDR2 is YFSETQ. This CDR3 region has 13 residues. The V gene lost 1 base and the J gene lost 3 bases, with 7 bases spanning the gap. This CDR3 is CASSLTLDYGYTF. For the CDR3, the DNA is TGCGCCAGCAGCTTGACACTTGACTATGGCTACACCTTC.

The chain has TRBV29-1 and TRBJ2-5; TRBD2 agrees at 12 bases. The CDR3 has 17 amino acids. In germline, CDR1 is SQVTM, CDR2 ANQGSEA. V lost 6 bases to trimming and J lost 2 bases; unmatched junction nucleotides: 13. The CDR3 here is CSVAQVSGLAGQETQYF. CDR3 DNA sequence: TGCAGCGTAGCCCAAGTATCCGGACTAGCGGGACAAGAGACCCAGTACTTC.

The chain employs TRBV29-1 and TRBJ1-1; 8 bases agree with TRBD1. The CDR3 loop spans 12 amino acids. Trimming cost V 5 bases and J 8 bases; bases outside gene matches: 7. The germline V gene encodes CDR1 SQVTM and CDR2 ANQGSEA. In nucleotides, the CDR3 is TGCAGCGTTATACCGGACAGGGTAGAAGCTTTCTTT. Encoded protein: CSVIPDRVEAFF.

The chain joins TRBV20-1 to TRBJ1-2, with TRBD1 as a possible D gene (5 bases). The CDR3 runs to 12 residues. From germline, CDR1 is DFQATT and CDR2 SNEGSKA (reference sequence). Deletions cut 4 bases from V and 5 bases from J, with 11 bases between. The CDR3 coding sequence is TGCAGTGCTACCCGGGACGGTTATGGCTACACCTTC. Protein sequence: CSATRDGYGYTF.

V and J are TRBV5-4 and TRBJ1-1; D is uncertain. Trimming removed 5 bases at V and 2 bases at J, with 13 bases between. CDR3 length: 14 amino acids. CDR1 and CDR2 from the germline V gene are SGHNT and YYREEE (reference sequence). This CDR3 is CASRPHTVNTEAFF. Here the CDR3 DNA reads TGTGCCAGCAGGCCACACACAGTAAACACTGAAGCTTTCTTT.

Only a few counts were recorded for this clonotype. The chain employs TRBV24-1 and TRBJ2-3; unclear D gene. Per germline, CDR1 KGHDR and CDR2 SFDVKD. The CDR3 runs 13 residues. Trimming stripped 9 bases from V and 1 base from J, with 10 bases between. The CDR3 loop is CATDKAGTDTQYF. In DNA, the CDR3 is TGTGCCACCGACAAGGCCGGCACAGATACGCAGTATTTT.

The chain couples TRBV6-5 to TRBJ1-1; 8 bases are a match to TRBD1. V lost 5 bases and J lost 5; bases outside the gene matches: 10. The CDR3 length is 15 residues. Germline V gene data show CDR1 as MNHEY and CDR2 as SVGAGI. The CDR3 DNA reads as TGTGCCAGCAGTCAAGACAGGGGCGCGGGGACTGAAGCTTTCTTT. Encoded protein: CASSQDRGAGTEAFF.

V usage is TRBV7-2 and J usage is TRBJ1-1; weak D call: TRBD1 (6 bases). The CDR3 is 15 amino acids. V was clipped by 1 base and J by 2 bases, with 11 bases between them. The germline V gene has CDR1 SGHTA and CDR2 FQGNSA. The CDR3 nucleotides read TGTGCCAGCAGCTTAGAACCGGACAGCAACACTGAAGCTTTCTTT. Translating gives CASSLEPDSNTEAFF.

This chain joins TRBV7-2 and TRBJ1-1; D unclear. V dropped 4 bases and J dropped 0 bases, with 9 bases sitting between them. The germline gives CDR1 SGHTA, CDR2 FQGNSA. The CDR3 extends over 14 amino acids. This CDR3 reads CASSSSRVNTEAFF. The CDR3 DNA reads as TGTGCCAGCAGCTCGTCACGGGTGAACACTGAAGCTTTCTTT.

CDR3 amino acids: CASSQGTSTEAFF. CDR3 in DNA: TGTGCCAGCAGCCAAGGGACCTCCACTGAAGCTTTCTTT. The genes are TRBV3-1 and TRBJ1-1; no clear D gene. CDR3 length equals 13 residues. The V gene's germline CDR1 is LGHDT and CDR2 YNNKEL (reference sequence). Trimming removed 1 base at V and 4 bases at J, with 7 bases between.

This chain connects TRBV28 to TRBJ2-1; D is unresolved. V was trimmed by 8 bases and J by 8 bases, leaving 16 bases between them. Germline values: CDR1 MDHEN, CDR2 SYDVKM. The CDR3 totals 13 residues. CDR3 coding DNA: TGTGCCAGCGGTGGGGATAGATTGGATGAGCAGTTCTTC. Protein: CASGGDRLDEQFF. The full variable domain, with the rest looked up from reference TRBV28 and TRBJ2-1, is DVKVTQSSRYLVKRTGEKVFLECVQDMDHENMFWYRQDPGLGLRLIYFSYDVKMKEKGDIPEGYSVSREKKERFSLILESASTNQTSMYLCASGGDRLDEQFFGPGTRLTVL.

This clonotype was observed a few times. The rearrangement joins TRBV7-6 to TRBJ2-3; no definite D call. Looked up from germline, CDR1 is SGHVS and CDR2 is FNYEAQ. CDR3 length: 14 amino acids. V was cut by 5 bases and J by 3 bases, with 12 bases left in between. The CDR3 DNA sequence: TGTGCCAGCAGCGTAGTTAAGGCAACAGATACGCAGTATTTT. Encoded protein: CASSVVKATDTQYF.

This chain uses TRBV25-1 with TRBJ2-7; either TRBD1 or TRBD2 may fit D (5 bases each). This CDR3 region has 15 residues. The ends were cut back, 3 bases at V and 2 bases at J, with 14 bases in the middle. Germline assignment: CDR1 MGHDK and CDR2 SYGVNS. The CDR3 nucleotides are TGTGCCAGCAGTGAGGTCGGGGCCTGGGCCTACGAGCAGTACTTC. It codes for CASSEVGAWAYEQYF.

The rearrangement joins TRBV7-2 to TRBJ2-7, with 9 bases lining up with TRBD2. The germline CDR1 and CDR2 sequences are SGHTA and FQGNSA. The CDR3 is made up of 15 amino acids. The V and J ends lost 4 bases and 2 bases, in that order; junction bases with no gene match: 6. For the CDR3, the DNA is TGTGCCAGCAGCTCCTTGCGGGGGGGGACCTACGAGCAGTACTTC. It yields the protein CASSSLRGGTYEQYF.

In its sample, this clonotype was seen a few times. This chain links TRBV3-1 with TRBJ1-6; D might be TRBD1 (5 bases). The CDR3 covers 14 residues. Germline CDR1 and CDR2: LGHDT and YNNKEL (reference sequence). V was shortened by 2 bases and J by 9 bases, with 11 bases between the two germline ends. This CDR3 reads CASSQNTGSSPLHF. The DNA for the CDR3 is TGTGCCAGCAGCCAAAATACAGGTAGTTCACCCCTCCACTTT.

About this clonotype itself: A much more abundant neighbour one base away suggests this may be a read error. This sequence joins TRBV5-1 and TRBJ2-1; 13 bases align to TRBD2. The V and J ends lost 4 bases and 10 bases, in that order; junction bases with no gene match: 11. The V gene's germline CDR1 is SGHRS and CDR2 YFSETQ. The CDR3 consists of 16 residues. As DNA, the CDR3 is TGCGCCAGCAGCACTGGGACTAGCGGGGATATCTACGAGCAGTTCTTC. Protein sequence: CASSTGTSGDIYEQFF.

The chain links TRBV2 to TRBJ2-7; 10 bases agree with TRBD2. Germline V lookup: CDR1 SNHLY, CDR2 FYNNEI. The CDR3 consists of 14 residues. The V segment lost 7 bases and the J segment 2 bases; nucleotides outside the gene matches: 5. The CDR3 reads CASKLAGATYEQYF. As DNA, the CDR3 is TGTGCCAGCAAGCTAGCGGGGGCCACCTACGAGCAGTACTTC.

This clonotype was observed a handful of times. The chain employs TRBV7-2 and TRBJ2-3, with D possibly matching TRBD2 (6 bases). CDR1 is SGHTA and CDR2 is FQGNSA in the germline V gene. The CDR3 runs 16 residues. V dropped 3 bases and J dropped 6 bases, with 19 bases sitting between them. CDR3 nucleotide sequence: TGTGCCAGCAGCTTTGGTAGCGGATCCCTCCGGGATACGCAGTATTTT. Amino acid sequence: CASSFGSGSLRDTQYF.